A selection of T cell receptor beta chains follows, all from one sample in a study of CD8+CD57+ T cells in acquired aplastic anemia. TCRdb called the reads again in MiXCR, with one record for every CDR3 protein. Of over 150,000 distinct CDR3 sequences in the sample, roughly 56% were seen once. Material: sorted CD4+, CD8+, or CD8+CD57+ T cells (not recorded which) from PBMCs. The receptors derive from a human donor in good health, serving as a control. Each CDR3 is given with its conserved first and last residue. A D gene is named only where the DNA matches it firmly. Only part of the rows carry a size: once, few, many, or a class if the clone is expanded.

J gene: TRBJ2-3
V gene: TRBV15
clone size: NA
D gene: TRBD2
CDR3 protein: CATSRGLAGGPTDTQYF
CDR3 DNA: TGTGCCACCAGCAGGGGGCTAGCGGGAGGGCCCACAGATACGCAGTATTTT

J gene: TRBJ1-3
V gene: TRBV7-9
clone size: many
D gene: NA
CDR3 protein: CASSLASGLMSGNTIYF
CDR3 DNA: TGTGCCAGCAGCTTAGCCAGTGGACTGATGTCTGGAAACACCATATATTTT

J gene: TRBJ2-2
V gene: TRBV7-9
clone size: many
D gene: TRBD1
CDR3 protein: CASSTETGSGELFF
CDR3 DNA: TGTGCCAGCAGCACAGAGACAGGGTCCGGGGAGCTGTTTTTT

J gene: TRBJ2-3
V gene: TRBV7-2
clone size: few
D gene: NA
CDR3 protein: CASNGGIDTQYF
CDR3 DNA: TGTGCCAGCAATGGGGGGATAGATACGCAGTATTTT

J gene: TRBJ1-5
V gene: TRBV12-3/TRBV12-4
clone size: NA
D gene: NA
CDR3 protein: CASRLGSNQPQHF
CDR3 DNA: TGTGCCAGCAGACTAGGAAGCAATCAGCCCCAGCATTTT

J gene: TRBJ1-1
V gene: TRBV7-9
clone size: many
D gene: NA
CDR3 protein: CASSPRTANLGVAFF
CDR3 DNA: TGTGCCAGCAGCCCCAGGACAGCAAATCTGGGGGTAGCTTTCTTT

J gene: TRBJ2-1
V gene: TRBV12-3/TRBV12-4
clone size: NA
D gene: TRBD2
CDR3 protein: CASSLQAGGGNEQFF
CDR3 DNA: TGTGCCAGCAGTTTACAGGCGGGGGGTGGTAATGAGCAGTTCTTC

J gene: TRBJ2-5
V gene: TRBV2
clone size: NA
D gene: NA
CDR3 protein: CASSATSVETQYF
CDR3 DNA: TGTGCCAGCAGTGCGACTAGTGTAGAGACCCAGTACTTC

J gene: TRBJ1-1
V gene: TRBV7-9
clone size: NA
D gene: TRBD1
CDR3 protein: CASSSALDREGYTEAFF
CDR3 DNA: TGTGCCAGCAGCTCCGCCCTTGACAGGGAGGGGTACACTGAAGCTTTCTTT

J gene: TRBJ2-3
V gene: TRBV6-1
clone size: many
D gene: NA
CDR3 protein: CASIGASTDTQYF
CDR3 DNA: TGTGCCAGCATAGGGGCTTCCACAGATACGCAGTATTTT

J gene: TRBJ2-5
V gene: TRBV5-6
clone size: NA
D gene: NA
CDR3 protein: CASSLTGRGQETQYF
CDR3 DNA: TGTGCCAGCAGCTTGACGGGCAGGGGACAAGAGACCCAGTACTTC

J gene: TRBJ2-1
V gene: TRBV7-2
clone size: few
D gene: TRBD1
CDR3 protein: CASSYGTDQFF
CDR3 DNA: TGTGCCAGCAGCTATGGGACAGACCAGTTCTTC

J gene: TRBJ1-2
V gene: TRBV7-9
clone size: NA
D gene: NA
CDR3 protein: CASSLSMSSGYTF
CDR3 DNA: TGTGCCAGCAGCTTGAGTATGTCGAGTGGCTACACCTTC

J gene: TRBJ2-1
V gene: TRBV19
clone size: few
D gene: NA
CDR3 protein: CASSYLGTLYNEQFF
CDR3 DNA: TGTGCCAGTAGTTATTTAGGGACGTTGTACAATGAGCAGTTCTTC

J gene: TRBJ2-7
V gene: TRBV19
clone size: NA
D gene: NA
CDR3 protein: CASSVSWSSYEQYF
CDR3 DNA: TGTGCCAGTAGTGTCTCCTGGAGCTCCTACGAGCAGTACTTC

J gene: TRBJ1-2
V gene: TRBV7-3
clone size: NA
D gene: NA
CDR3 protein: CASSLVFARQVYGYTF
CDR3 DNA: TGTGCCAGCAGCTTGGTTTTTGCGCGTCAGGTCTATGGCTACACCTTC

J gene: TRBJ2-7
V gene: TRBV9
clone size: many
D gene: TRBD2
CDR3 protein: CASSVAVAGGLREQYF
CDR3 DNA: TGTGCCAGCAGCGTAGCTGTCGCGGGGGGGCTGCGGGAGCAGTACTTC

J gene: TRBJ2-3
V gene: TRBV29-1
clone size: NA
D gene: TRBD1
CDR3 protein: CSVDRGHTQYF
CDR3 DNA: TGCAGCGTAGACAGGGGTCATACGCAGTATTTT

J gene: TRBJ1-5
V gene: TRBV7-8
clone size: NA
D gene: NA
CDR3 protein: CASSQTKSGTQPQHF
CDR3 DNA: TGTGCCAGCAGCCAAACGAAATCCGGCACCCAGCCCCAGCATTTT

J gene: TRBJ2-7
V gene: TRBV29-1
clone size: few
D gene: NA
CDR3 protein: CSARAAGLSYEQYF
CDR3 DNA: TGCAGCGCCCGGGCCGCAGGGTTGTCCTACGAGCAGTACTTC

J gene: TRBJ1-1
V gene: TRBV18
clone size: NA
D gene: NA
CDR3 protein: CASSLSGRTEAFF
CDR3 DNA: TGTGCCAGCTCACTTTCCGGGAGAACTGAAGCTTTCTTT

J gene: TRBJ1-1
V gene: TRBV20-1
clone size: NA
D gene: NA
CDR3 protein: CSAVQGMSTEAFF
CDR3 DNA: TGCAGTGCTGTACAGGGTATGAGTACTGAAGCTTTCTTT

J gene: TRBJ1-1
V gene: TRBV20-1
clone size: NA
D gene: NA
CDR3 protein: CSNGGNTEAFF
CDR3 DNA: TGCAGCAACGGGGGGAACACTGAAGCTTTCTTT

J gene: TRBJ2-7
V gene: TRBV15
clone size: NA
D gene: NA
CDR3 protein: CATSRGLLRRMPPDAYEQYF
CDR3 DNA: TGTGCCACCAGCAGAGGCCTCCTGAGACGGATGCCTCCGGACGCCTACGAGCAGTACTTC

J gene: TRBJ2-6
V gene: TRBV14
clone size: NA
D gene: NA
CDR3 protein: CASSIPWQGRTGANVLTF
CDR3 DNA: TGTGCCAGCAGCATACCGTGGCAGGGGCGTACCGGGGCCAACGTCCTGACTTTC

J gene: TRBJ2-7
V gene: TRBV6-1
clone size: many
D gene: NA
CDR3 protein: CASREGRPPYEQYF
CDR3 DNA: TGTGCCAGCAGGGAGGGGCGACCCCCCTACGAGCAGTACTTC

J gene: TRBJ2-1
V gene: TRBV6-2/TRBV6-3
clone size: many
D gene: NA
CDR3 protein: CASSPQGIEQFF
CDR3 DNA: TGTGCCAGCAGCCCCCAGGGCATCGAGCAGTTCTTC

J gene: TRBJ2-1
V gene: TRBV10-3
clone size: many
D gene: TRBD1
CDR3 protein: CAISRQGFYNEQFF
CDR3 DNA: TGTGCCATCAGTAGACAGGGATTCTACAATGAGCAGTTCTTC

J gene: TRBJ2-7
V gene: TRBV6-6
clone size: NA
D gene: TRBD2
CDR3 protein: CASRDGGEQYF
CDR3 DNA: TGTGCCAGCAGAGACGGGGGGGAGCAGTACTTC

J gene: TRBJ1-6
V gene: TRBV9
clone size: NA
D gene: NA
CDR3 protein: CASSPREDSPLHF
CDR3 DNA: TGTGCCAGCAGCCCTAGGGAGGATTCACCCCTCCACTTT

J gene: TRBJ2-7
V gene: TRBV7-2
clone size: few
D gene: TRBD1
CDR3 protein: CASSQVLATGDEQYF
CDR3 DNA: TGCGCCAGCAGCCAAGTGCTCGCGACAGGGGATGAGCAGTACTTC

J gene: TRBJ1-2
V gene: TRBV7-2
clone size: NA
D gene: NA
CDR3 protein: CASSLERVRGYTF
CDR3 DNA: TGTGCCAGCAGCTTGGAAAGGGTCCGTGGCTACACCTTC

J gene: TRBJ2-1
V gene: TRBV11-3
clone size: many
D gene: NA
CDR3 protein: CASSLDGTAGEQFF
CDR3 DNA: TGTGCCAGCAGCTTAGACGGCACTGCCGGTGAGCAGTTCTTC

J gene: TRBJ2-7
V gene: TRBV7-8
clone size: NA
D gene: NA
CDR3 protein: CASSLGRPDGQYF
CDR3 DNA: TGTGCCAGCAGCTTAGGGAGGCCCGACGGGCAGTACTTC

J gene: TRBJ1-1
V gene: TRBV6-5
clone size: many
D gene: NA
CDR3 protein: CASSYQGTNTEAFF
CDR3 DNA: TGTGCCAGCAGTTACCAGGGAACGAACACTGAAGCTTTCTTT

J gene: TRBJ1-3
V gene: TRBV2
clone size: many
D gene: NA
CDR3 protein: CASSDRYTFGNTIYF
CDR3 DNA: TGTGCCAGCAGTGACAGATACACGTTTGGAAACACCATATATTTT

J gene: TRBJ1-2
V gene: TRBV19
clone size: NA
D gene: NA
CDR3 protein: CASSMRGVSLYGYTF
CDR3 DNA: TGTGCCAGTAGTATGCGCGGTGTAAGCCTCTATGGCTACACCTTC

J gene: TRBJ1-1
V gene: TRBV5-1
clone size: NA
D gene: NA
CDR3 protein: CASSLFHLNTEAFF
CDR3 DNA: TGCGCCAGCAGCTTGTTTCACCTGAACACTGAAGCTTTCTTT

J gene: TRBJ2-3
V gene: TRBV20-1
clone size: few
D gene: NA
CDR3 protein: CSAGSIDTQYF
CDR3 DNA: TGCAGTGCGGGATCGATCGATACGCAGTATTTT

J gene: TRBJ2-7
V gene: TRBV2
clone size: NA
D gene: NA
CDR3 protein: CASSEEGLGSYEQYF
CDR3 DNA: TGTGCCAGCAGTGAAGAGGGTCTGGGCTCCTACGAGCAGTACTTC

J gene: TRBJ1-2
V gene: TRBV7-8
clone size: many
D gene: NA
CDR3 protein: CASSLGLRGTGETYGYTF
CDR3 DNA: TGTGCCAGCAGCTTAGGGCTGAGGGGGACTGGAGAGACTTATGGCTACACCTTC

J gene: TRBJ2-7
V gene: TRBV29-1
clone size: many
D gene: NA
CDR3 protein: CSVETLGGYEQYF
CDR3 DNA: TGCAGCGTTGAAACCTTAGGGGGCTACGAGCAGTACTTC

J gene: TRBJ2-3
V gene: TRBV6-2/TRBV6-3
clone size: few
D gene: NA
CDR3 protein: CASSPGWLGGSTDTQYF
CDR3 DNA: TGTGCCAGCAGCCCCGGTTGGTTGGGGGGAAGCACAGATACGCAGTATTTT

J gene: TRBJ1-2
V gene: TRBV7-9
clone size: few
D gene: TRBD1
CDR3 protein: CASSFLGQADYGYTF
CDR3 DNA: TGTGCCAGCAGCTTCCTGGGACAGGCGGACTATGGCTACACCTTC

J gene: TRBJ1-4
V gene: TRBV7-2
clone size: many
D gene: NA
CDR3 protein: CASSLFGVGYNEKLFF
CDR3 DNA: TGTGCCAGCAGCTTATTCGGTGTAGGATATAATGAAAAACTGTTTTTT

J gene: TRBJ1-1
V gene: TRBV7-9
clone size: many
D gene: NA
CDR3 protein: CASSPLGVGTEAFF
CDR3 DNA: TGTGCCAGCAGCCCCCTAGGGGTGGGGACTGAAGCTTTCTTT

J gene: TRBJ1-5
V gene: TRBV19
clone size: many
D gene: NA
CDR3 protein: CASSMANSNQPQHF
CDR3 DNA: TGTGCCAGTAGTATGGCTAATAGCAATCAGCCCCAGCATTTT

J gene: TRBJ2-7
V gene: TRBV5-1
clone size: NA
D gene: NA
CDR3 protein: CASSLAPLYEQYF
CDR3 DNA: TGCGCCAGCAGCTTGGCTCCACTCTACGAGCAGTACTTC

J gene: TRBJ2-3
V gene: TRBV7-9
clone size: NA
D gene: NA
CDR3 protein: CASIPSDSSSTDTQYF
CDR3 DNA: TGTGCCAGCATCCCTTCTGACTCGTCGTCCACAGATACGCAGTATTTT

J gene: TRBJ2-7
V gene: TRBV20-1
clone size: NA
D gene: NA
CDR3 protein: CSAWTGVGGRGYEQYF
CDR3 DNA: TGCAGTGCTTGGACCGGGGTGGGGGGACGGGGATACGAGCAGTACTTC

J gene: TRBJ1-2
V gene: TRBV9
clone size: NA
D gene: NA
CDR3 protein: CASSALAGTYTF
CDR3 DNA: TGTGCCAGCAGCGCCCTAGCGGGCACCTACACCTTC